The sample holds one count of the clone carrying this TCR beta chain. Per the original data handling: Amplification from reference gene primers served as the basis for estimated nucleated cell counts. TCRdb keeps only in-frame clones here, not all; method: immunoSEQ multiplex PCR. Clone size and V and J calls were adopted from that table, with D and trimming inferred from the DNA. Among approximately 220,000 clones listed, 65% to 85% were seen once. Those who participated ranged in age from roughly 18 to 89 years and resided in about 24 US areas. The sample is drawn from a study of blood T cell repertoires in COVID-19. Study summary: Samples came from the United States, Italy and Spain, spanning acute and convalescent COVID-19.

CDR3 length: 14 amino acids. V trimming: 3 bases; J trimming: 9 bases; junction bases outside the gene matches: 5. Germline CDR1 and CDR2: DFQATT and SNEGSKA (reference sequence). V gene TRBV20-1 combines with J gene TRBJ2-1; 13 positions match TRBD2. The sample comprised PBMCs or T cells enriched from blood (not recorded which). The clonotype originates from a woman in her 40s who had recovered from COVID-19. The CDR3 coding sequence is TGCAGTGCTAGTGGGACTAGCGGGGTTGGTGAGCAGTTCTTC. It is translated as CSASGTSGVGEQFF.